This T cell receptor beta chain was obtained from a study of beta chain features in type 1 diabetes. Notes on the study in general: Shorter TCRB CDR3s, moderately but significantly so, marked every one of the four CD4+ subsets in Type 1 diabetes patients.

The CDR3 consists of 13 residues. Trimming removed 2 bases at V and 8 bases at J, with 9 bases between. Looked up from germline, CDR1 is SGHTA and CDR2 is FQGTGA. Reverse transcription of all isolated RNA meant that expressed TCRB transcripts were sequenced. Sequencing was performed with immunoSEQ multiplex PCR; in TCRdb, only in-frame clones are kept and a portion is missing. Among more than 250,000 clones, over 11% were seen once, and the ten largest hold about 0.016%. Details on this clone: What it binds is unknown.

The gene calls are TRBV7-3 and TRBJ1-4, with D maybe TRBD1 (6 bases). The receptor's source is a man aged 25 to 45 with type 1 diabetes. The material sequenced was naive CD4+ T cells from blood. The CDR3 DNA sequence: TGTGCCAGCAGCTTAGGACAGCTCGAAAAACTGTTTTTT. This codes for CASSLGQLEKLFF.